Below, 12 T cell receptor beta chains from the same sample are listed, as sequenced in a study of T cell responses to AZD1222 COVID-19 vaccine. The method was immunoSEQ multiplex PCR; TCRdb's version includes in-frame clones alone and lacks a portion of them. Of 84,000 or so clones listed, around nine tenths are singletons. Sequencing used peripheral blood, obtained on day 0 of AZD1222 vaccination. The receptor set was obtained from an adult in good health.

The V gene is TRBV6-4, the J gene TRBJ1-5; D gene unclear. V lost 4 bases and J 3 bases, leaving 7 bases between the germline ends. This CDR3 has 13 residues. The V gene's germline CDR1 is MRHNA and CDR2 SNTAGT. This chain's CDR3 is CASSAEHNQPQHF. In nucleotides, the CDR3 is TGTGCCAGCAGTGCTGAGCACAATCAGCCCCAGCATTTT.

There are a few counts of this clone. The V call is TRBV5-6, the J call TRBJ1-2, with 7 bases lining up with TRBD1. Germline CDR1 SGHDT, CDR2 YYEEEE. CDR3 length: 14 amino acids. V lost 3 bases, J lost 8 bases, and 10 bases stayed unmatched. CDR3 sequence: CASSYDRAMEGYTF. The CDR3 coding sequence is TGTGCCAGCAGCTATGACAGGGCCATGGAGGGCTACACCTTC.

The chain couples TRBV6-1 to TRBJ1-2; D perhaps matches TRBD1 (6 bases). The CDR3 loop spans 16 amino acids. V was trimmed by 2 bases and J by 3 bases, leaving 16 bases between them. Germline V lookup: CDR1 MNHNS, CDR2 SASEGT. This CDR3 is CASSEFHNRADYGYTF. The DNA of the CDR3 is TGTGCCAGCAGTGAATTCCACAACAGGGCCGACTATGGCTACACCTTC.

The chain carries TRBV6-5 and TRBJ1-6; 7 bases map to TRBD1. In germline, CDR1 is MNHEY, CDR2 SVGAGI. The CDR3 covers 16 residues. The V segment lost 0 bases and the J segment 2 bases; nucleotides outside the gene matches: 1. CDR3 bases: TGTGCCAGCAGTTACTCGCAGGGGGCCTATAATTCACCCCTCCACTTT. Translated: CASSYSQGAYNSPLHF.

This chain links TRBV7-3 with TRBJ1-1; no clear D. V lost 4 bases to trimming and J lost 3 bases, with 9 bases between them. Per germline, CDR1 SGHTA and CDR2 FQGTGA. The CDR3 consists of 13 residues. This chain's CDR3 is CASSSTADTEAFF. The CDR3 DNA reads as TGTGCCAGCAGCTCAACTGCGGACACTGAAGCTTTCTTT.

The CDR3 loop reads CASSLGHSGNTIYF. CDR3 sequence (DNA): TGTGCCAGCAGCTTAGGACACTCTGGAAACACCATATATTTT. The V call is TRBV7-9, the J call TRBJ1-3; D call uncertain. Germline V gene sequence: CDR1 SEHNR, CDR2 FQNEAQ (reference sequence). V was shortened by 1 base and J by 0 bases, with 4 bases between the two germline ends. There are 14 residues in the CDR3.

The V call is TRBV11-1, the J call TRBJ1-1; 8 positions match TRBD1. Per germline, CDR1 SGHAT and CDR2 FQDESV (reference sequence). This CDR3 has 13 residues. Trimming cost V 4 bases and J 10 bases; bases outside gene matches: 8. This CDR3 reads CASSYRTGFGAFF. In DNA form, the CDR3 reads TGTGCCAGCAGCTACCGGACAGGGTTTGGAGCTTTCTTT.

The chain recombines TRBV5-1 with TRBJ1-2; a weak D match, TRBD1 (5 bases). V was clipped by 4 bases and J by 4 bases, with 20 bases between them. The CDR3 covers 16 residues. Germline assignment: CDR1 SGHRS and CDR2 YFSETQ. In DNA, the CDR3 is TGCGCCAGCAGCGAGGGTTACAGGCCCAGGAGCTATGGCTACACCTTC. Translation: CASSEGYRPRSYGYTF.

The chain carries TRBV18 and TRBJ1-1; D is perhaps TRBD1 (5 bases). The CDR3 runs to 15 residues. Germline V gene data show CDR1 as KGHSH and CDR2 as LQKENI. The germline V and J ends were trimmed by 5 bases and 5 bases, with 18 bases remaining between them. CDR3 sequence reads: CASSADSGTRTEAFF. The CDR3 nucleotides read TGTGCCAGCTCAGCCGACTCCGGGACCCGAACTGAAGCTTTCTTT.

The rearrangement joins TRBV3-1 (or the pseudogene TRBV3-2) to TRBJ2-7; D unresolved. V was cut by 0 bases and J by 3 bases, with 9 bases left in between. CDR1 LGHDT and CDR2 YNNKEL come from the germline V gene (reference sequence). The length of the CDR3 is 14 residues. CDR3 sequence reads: CASSQDLGRYEQYF. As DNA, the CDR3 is TGTGCCAGCAGCCAAGATCTTGGTCGCTACGAGCAGTACTTC.

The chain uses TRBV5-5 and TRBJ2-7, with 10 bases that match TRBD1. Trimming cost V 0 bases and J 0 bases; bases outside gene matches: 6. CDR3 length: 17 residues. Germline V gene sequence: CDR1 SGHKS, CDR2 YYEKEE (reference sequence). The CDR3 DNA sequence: TGTGCCAGCAGCTTGGCCTCGACAGGGGGCACCTCCTACGAGCAGTACTTC. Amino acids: CASSLASTGGTSYEQYF.

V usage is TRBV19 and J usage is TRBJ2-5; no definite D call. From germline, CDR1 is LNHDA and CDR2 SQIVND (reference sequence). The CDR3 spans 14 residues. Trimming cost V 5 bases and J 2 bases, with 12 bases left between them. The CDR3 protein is CASSSPTEQETQYF. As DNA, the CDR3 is TGTGCCAGTAGTTCCCCGACGGAACAAGAGACCCAGTACTTC.